This TCR beta chain originates from a study of T cells in women clearing cervical HPV infection. Study observations and caveats: TRBV6-7 abundance was lower in cases than controls (roughly 0.11% versus 0.16%).

With respect to this clone: Its antigen is not known. The sequenced fragment ends 3 residues before the CDR3 boundary, so the rest is inferred from the germline J gene.

Sequencing used immunoSEQ multiplex PCR; TCRdb keeps in-frame clones, though not all of them. The listing records more than 40,000 clones. V trimming: 5 bases; J trimming: 5 bases; junction bases outside the gene matches: 1. The CDR3 totals 12 residues. Germline lookup yields CDR1 WNHNN and CDR2 SYGVQD (reference sequence). The clonotype was recovered from a woman aged 18-69 years with a cervical HPV16 infection that either progressed to CIN3+ or cleared (not recorded which). Sequencing was performed on blood buffy coat. The V call is TRBV10-1, the J call TRBJ1-1; 8 bases match TRBD1. CDR3 bases read: TGCGCCAGCAGTCGACAGGGGACTGAA. Protein sequence: CASSRQGTE. The full-length CDR3 reads as CASSRQGTEAFF.